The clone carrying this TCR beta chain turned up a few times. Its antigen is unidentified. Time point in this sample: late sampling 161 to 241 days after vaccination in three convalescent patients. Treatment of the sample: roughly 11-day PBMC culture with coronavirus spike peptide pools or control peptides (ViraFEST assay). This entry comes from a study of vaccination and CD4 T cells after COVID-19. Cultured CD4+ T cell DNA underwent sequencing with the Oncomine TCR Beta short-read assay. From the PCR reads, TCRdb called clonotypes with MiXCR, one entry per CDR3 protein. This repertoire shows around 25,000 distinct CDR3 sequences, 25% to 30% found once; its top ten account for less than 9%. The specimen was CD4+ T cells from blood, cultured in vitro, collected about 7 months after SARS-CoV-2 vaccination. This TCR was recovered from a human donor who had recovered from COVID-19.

CDR3 amino acids: CATSRGSSFYGYTF. CDR3 nucleotide sequence: TGTGCCACCAGCAGAGGGTCAAGCTTCTATGGCTACACCTTC. The chain is built from TRBV15 and TRBJ1-2, with no clear D. CDR1 LNHNV and CDR2 YYDKDF come from the germline V gene (reference sequence). Trimming left V 1 base short and J 4 bases short, with 10 bases between. The CDR3 has 14 residues.